Listed here is a single T cell receptor (beta chain). In the authors' methods: Estimation of nucleated cell counts relied on the amplification of reference gene primers. Profiled with immunoSEQ multiplex PCR; TCRdb holds only in-frame clones, not every one. D and trimming were read from the DNA, whereas the V and J calls and clone size are those reported in that table. The sample shows around 150,000 clones, 65% to 90% of them seen only once. Germline assignment: CDR1 KGHDR and CDR2 SFDVKD. The CDR3 contains 16 residues. V lost 3 bases to trimming and J lost 0 bases; unmatched junction nucleotides: 6. The data are from a study of blood T cell repertoires in COVID-19.

The chain joins TRBV24-1 to TRBJ2-5, with 7 nucleotides matching TRBD1. The sample taken for sequencing was peripheral blood. The sequence derives from a man in his 70s with acute or convalescent COVID-19. CDR3 bases: TGTGCCACCAGTGATGGGGCAGGGGGAAACCAAGAGACCCAGTACTTC. Translated, it gives CATSDGAGGNQETQYF.